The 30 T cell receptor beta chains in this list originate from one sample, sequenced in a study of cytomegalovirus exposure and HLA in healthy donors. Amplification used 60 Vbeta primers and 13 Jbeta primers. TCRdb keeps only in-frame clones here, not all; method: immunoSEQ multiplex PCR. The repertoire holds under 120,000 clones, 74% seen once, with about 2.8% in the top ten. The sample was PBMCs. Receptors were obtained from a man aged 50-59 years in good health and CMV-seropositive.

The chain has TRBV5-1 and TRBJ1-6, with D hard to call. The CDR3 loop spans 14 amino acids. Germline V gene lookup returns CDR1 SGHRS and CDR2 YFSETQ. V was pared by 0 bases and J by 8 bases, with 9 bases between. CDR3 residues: CASSLGQAHSPLHF. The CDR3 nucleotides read TGCGCCAGCAGCTTGGGCCAGGCCCATTCACCCCTCCACTTT.

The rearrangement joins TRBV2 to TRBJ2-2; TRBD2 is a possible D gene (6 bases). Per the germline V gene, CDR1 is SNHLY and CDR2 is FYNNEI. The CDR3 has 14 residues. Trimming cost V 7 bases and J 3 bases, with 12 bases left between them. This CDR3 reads CASNGGLYTGELFF. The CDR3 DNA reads TGTGCCAGCAATGGAGGGCTTTACACCGGGGAGCTGTTTTTT.

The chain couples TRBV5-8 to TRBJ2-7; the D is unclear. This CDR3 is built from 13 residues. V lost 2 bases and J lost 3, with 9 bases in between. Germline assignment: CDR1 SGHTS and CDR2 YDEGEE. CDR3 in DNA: TGTGCCAGCAGCTTCCGGGTGAACTACGAGCAGTACTTC. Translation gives CASSFRVNYEQYF.

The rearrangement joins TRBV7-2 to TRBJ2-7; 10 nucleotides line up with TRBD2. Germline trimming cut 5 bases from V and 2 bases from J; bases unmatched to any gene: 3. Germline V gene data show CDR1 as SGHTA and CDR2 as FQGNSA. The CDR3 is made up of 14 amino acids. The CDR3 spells CASSTGLATYEQYF. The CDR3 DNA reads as TGTGCCAGCAGCACGGGACTAGCGACCTACGAGCAGTACTTC.

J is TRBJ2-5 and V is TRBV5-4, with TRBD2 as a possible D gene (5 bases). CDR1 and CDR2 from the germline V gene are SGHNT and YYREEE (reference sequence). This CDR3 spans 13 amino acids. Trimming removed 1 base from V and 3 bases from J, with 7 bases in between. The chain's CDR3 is CASSLPGKETQYF. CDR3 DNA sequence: TGTGCCAGCAGCTTGCCCGGGAAAGAGACCCAGTACTTC.

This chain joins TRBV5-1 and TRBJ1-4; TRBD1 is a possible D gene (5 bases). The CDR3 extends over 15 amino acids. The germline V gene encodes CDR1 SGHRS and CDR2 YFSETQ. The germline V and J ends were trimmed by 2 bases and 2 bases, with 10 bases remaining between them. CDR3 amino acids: CASSFFGGTNEKLFF. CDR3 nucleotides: TGCGCCAGCAGCTTTTTCGGGGGGACTAATGAAAAACTGTTTTTT.

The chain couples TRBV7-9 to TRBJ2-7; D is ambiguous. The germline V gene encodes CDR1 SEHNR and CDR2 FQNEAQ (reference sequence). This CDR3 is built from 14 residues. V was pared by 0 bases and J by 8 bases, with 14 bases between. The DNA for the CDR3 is TGTGCCAGCAGCTTAGCGCACGCCCCGGTGCAGCAGTACTTC. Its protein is CASSLAHAPVQQYF.

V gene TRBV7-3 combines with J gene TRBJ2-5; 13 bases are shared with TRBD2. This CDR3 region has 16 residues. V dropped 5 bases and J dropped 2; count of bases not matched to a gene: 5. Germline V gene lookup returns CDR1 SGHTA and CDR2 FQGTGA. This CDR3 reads CASSPGLAGRQETQYF. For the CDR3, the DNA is TGTGCCAGCAGCCCGGGACTAGCGGGACGTCAAGAGACCCAGTACTTC.

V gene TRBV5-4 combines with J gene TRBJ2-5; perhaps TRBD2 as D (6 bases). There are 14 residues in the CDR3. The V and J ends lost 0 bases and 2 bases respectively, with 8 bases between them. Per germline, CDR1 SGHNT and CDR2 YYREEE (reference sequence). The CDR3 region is CASSLAGVQETQYF. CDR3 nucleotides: TGTGCCAGCAGCTTGGCGGGGGTACAAGAGACCCAGTACTTC. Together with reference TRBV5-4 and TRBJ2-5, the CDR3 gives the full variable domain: ETGVTQSPTHLIKTRGQQVTLRCSSQSGHNTVSWYQQALGQGPQFIFQYYREEENGRGNFPPRFSGLQFPNYSSELNVNALELDDSALYLCASSLAGVQETQYFGPGTRLLVL.

The CDR3 is CASSPGGLAGDEQFF. The DNA of the CDR3 is TGTGCCAGCAGCCCGGGGGGACTAGCGGGGGATGAGCAGTTCTTC. This chain links TRBV5-4 with TRBJ2-1, with 14 bases that match TRBD2. This CDR3 is built from 15 residues. In germline, CDR1 is SGHNT, CDR2 YYREEE (reference sequence). V trimming: 4 bases; J trimming: 8 bases; junction bases outside the gene matches: 5.

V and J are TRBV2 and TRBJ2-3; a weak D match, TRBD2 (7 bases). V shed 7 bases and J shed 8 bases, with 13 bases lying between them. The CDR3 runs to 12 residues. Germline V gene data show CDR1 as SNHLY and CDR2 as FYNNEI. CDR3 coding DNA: TGTGCCAGCAATCTAAGGGGGGGTACGCAGTATTTT. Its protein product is CASNLRGGTQYF.

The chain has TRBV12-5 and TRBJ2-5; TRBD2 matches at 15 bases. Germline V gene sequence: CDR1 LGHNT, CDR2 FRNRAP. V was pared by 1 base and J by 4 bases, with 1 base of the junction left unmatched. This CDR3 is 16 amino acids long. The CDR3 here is CASGLGTSGGGETQYF. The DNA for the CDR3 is TGTGCTAGTGGTTTGGGGACTAGCGGGGGGGGAGAGACCCAGTACTTC.

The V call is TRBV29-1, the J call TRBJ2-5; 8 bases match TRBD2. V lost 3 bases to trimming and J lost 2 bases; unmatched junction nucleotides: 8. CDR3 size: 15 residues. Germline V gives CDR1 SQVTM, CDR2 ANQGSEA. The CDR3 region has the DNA TGCAGCGTTGAGGGCGGGAGGCCTTTTCAAGAGACCCAGTACTTC. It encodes CSVEGGRPFQETQYF. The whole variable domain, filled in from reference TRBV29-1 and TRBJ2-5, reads SAVISQKPSRDICQRGTSLTIQCQVDSQVTMMFWYRQQPGQSLTLIATANQGSEATYESGFVIDKFPISRPNLTFSTLTVSNMSPEDSSIYLCSVEGGRPFQETQYFGPGTRLLVL.

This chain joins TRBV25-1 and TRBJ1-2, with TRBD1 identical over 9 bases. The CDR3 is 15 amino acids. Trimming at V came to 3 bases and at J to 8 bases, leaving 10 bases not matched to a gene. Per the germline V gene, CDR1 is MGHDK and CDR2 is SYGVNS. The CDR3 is CASSDRGQGYRGYTF. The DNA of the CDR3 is TGTGCCAGCAGTGACCGAGGACAGGGGTATCGCGGCTACACCTTC.

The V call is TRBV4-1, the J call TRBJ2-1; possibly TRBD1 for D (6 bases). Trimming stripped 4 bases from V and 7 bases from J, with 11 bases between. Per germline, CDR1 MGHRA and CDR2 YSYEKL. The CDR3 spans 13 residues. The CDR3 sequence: CASSPKRGNEQFF. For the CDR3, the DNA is TGCGCCAGCAGCCCTAAAAGGGGGAATGAGCAGTTCTTC.

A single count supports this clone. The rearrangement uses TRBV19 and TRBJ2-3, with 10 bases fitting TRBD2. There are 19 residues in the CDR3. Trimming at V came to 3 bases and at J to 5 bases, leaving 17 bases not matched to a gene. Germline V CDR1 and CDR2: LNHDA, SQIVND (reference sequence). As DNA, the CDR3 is TGTGCCAGTAGTATTAGGCTTGTGGGTCTAGCGGGAGTTGGAGATACGCAGTATTTT. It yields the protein CASSIRLVGLAGVGDTQYF.

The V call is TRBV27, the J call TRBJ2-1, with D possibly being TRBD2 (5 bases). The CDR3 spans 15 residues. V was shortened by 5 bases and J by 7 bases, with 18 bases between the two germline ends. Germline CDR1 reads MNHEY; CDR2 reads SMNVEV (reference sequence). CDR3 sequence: CASSLDGRWENEQFF. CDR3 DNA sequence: TGTGCCAGCAGTCTCGATGGGCGGTGGGAGAATGAGCAGTTCTTC.

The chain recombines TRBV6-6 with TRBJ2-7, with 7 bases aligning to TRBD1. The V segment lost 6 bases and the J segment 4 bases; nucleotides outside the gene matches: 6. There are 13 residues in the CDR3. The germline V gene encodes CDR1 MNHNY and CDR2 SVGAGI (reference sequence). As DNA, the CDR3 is TGTGCCAGCAGGGGGACAGAGGATTACGAGCAGTACTTC. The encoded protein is CASRGTEDYEQYF.

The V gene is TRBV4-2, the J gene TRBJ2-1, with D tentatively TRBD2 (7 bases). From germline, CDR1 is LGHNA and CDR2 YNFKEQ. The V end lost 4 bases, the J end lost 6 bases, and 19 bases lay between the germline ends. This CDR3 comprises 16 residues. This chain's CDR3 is CASSPLGGAMPNEQFF. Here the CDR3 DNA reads TGTGCCAGCAGCCCCTTGGGGGGGGCTATGCCCAATGAGCAGTTCTTC.

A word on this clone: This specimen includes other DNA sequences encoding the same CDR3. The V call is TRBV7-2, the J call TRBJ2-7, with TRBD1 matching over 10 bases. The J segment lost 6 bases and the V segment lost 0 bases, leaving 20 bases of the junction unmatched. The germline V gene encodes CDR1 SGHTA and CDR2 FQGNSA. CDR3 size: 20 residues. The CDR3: CASSLAEGQGILEASFEQYF. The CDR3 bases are TGTGCCAGCAGCTTAGCGGAGGGACAGGGGATCTTGGAGGCTTCTTTCGAGCAGTACTTC.

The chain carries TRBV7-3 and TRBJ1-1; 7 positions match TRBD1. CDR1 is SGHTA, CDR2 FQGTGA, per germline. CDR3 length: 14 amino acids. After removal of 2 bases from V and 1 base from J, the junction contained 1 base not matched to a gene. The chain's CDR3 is CASSLRTGNTEAFF. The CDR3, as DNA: TGTGCCAGCAGCTTACGGACAGGGAACACTGAAGCTTTCTTT.

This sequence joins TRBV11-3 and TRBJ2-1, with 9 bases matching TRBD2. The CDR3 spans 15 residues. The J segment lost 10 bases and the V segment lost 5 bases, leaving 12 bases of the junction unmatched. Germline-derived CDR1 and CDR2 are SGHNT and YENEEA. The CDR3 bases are TGTGCCAGCAGCCCCCGTGGCGGGGGGGCCGAGGAGCAGTTCTTC. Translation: CASSPRGGGAEEQFF.

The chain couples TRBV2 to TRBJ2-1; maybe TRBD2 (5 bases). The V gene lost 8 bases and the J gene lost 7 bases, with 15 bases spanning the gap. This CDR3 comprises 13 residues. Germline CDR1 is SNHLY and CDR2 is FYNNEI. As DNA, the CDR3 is TGTGCCAGCTGCTTTCTAGCTGGGAATGAGCAGTTCTTC. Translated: CASCFLAGNEQFF.

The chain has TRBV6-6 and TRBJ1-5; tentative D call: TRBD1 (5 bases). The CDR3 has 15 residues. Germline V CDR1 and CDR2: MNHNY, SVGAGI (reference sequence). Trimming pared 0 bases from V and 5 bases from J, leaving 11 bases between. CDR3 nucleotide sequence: TGTGCCAGCAGTTACTCTGTCGGGGGGGATCAGCCCCAGCATTTT. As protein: CASSYSVGGDQPQHF.

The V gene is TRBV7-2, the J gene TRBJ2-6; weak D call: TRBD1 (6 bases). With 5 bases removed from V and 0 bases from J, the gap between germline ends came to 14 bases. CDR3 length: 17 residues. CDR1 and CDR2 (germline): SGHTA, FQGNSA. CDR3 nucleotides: TGTGCCAGCAGCACTTCGACAGGTACCTCTGGGGCCAACGTCCTGACTTTC. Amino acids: CASSTSTGTSGANVLTF.

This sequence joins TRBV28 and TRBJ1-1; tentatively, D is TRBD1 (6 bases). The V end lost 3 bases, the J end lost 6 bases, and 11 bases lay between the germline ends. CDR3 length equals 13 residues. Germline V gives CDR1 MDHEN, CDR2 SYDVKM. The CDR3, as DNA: TGTGCCAGCAGTTTGCCAGGGGCGGCTGAAGCTTTCTTT. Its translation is CASSLPGAAEAFF.

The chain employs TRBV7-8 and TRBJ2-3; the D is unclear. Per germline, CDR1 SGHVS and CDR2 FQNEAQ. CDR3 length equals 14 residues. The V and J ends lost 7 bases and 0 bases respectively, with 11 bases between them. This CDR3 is CASTASTSTDTQYF. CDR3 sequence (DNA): TGTGCCAGCACCGCGTCGACTAGCACAGATACGCAGTATTTT.

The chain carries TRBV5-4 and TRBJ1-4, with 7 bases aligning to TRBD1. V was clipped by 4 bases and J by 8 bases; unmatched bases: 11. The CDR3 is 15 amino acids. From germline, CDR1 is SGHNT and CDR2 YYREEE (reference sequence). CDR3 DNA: TGTGCCAGCAGCCTTAAGACAGGGATAAGGGAAAAACTGTTTTTT. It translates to CASSLKTGIREKLFF.

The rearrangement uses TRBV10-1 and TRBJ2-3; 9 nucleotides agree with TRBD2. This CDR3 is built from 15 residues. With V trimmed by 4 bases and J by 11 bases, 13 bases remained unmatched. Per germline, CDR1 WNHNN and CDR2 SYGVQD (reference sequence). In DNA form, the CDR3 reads TGCGCCAGCAGTGGAGCTAGCGGGGCCTCTTCAAAGCAGTATTTT. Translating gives CASSGASGASSKQYF.

In nucleotides, the CDR3 is TGTGCCAGCTCGGGGGAGGGAGCAGGGGAGACCCAGTACTTC. It specifies CASSGEGAGETQYF. The chain recombines TRBV18 with TRBJ2-5, with 7 positions matching TRBD2. The CDR3 consists of 14 residues. Trimming cost V 6 bases and J 5 bases; bases outside gene matches: 9. Germline assignment: CDR1 KGHSH and CDR2 LQKENI.